Below, 15 T cell receptor beta chains from the same sample are listed, as sequenced in a study of blood T cell repertoires in COVID-19. The repertoire was sequenced with immunoSEQ multiplex PCR; TCRdb's copy has only in-frame clones and lacks some. Of 200,000 to 300,000 clones listed, approximately 89% were seen once; the top ten hold approximately 2.5%. The sequenced material came from PBMCs or T cells enriched from blood (not recorded which). These receptors were taken from a woman in her 40s with acute COVID-19.

The rearrangement joins TRBV4-3 to TRBJ2-7, with a tentative D call TRBD2 (6 bases). The ends were cut back, 1 base at V and 0 bases at J, with 13 bases in the middle. This CDR3 contains 16 residues. Per the germline V gene, CDR1 is LGHNA and CDR2 is YSLEER. This CDR3 is CASSQGLGGSSYEQYF. DNA of the CDR3: TGCGCCAGCAGCCAAGGATTGGGGGGATCCTCCTACGAGCAGTACTTC.

V gene TRBV19 combines with J gene TRBJ1-1; a weak D match, TRBD1 (5 bases). Germline-derived CDR1 and CDR2 are LNHDA and SQIVND (reference sequence). The CDR3 has 14 amino acids. The ends were cut back, 1 base at V and 7 bases at J, with 13 bases in the middle. This chain's CDR3 is CASSIAGGRDEAFF. CDR3 bases: TGTGCCAGTAGTATAGCGGGGGGAAGGGATGAAGCTTTCTTT. Based on the CDR3 plus reference TRBV19 and TRBJ1-1, the full variable domain is DGGITQSPKYLFRKEGQNVTLSCEQNLNHDAMYWYRQDPGQGLRLIYYSQIVNDFQKGDIAEGYSVSREKKESFPLTVTSAQKNPTAFYLCASSIAGGRDEAFFGQGTRLTVV.

V is TRBV30 and J is TRBJ1-1; weak D call: TRBD1 (5 bases). Trimming cost V 0 bases and J 13 bases, with 21 bases left between them. The CDR3 has 14 residues. Germline V gives CDR1 GTSNPN, CDR2 SVGIG (reference sequence). The CDR3 region is CAWSVLEGAGSYFF. CDR3 DNA: TGTGCCTGGAGTGTACTGGAGGGCGCAGGGTCATATTTCTTT.

The chain recombines TRBV18 with TRBJ1-5; D remains ambiguous. Deletions cut 2 bases from V and 4 bases from J, with 6 bases between. The CDR3 is 13 residues long. Germline V gene data show CDR1 as KGHSH and CDR2 as LQKENI. Here the CDR3 reads CASSPATNQPQHF. As DNA, the CDR3 is TGTGCCAGCTCACCAGCAACAAATCAGCCCCAGCATTTT.

CDR3 sequence reads: CASSPPGGRHSGYTF. The CDR3, as DNA: TGTGCCAGCAGCCCCCCGGGGGGGCGTCATAGCGGCTACACCTTC. The V gene is TRBV6-5, the J gene TRBJ1-2; tentative D call: TRBD1 (6 bases). Germline V gene sequence: CDR1 MNHEY, CDR2 SVGAGI. This CDR3 has 15 residues. Trimming took 6 bases from V and 8 from J, leaving 22 bases between them.

The rearrangement uses TRBV5-8 and TRBJ2-3, with 8 bases identical to TRBD1. V shed 0 bases, J shed 4 bases, and the junction held 1 base outside the gene matches. The V gene's germline CDR1 is SGHTS and CDR2 YDEGEE. CDR3 length equals 14 residues. CDR3 sequence: CASSLEQGADTQYF. Written as DNA, the CDR3 is TGTGCCAGCAGCTTGGAACAGGGGGCAGATACGCAGTATTTT.

This clone has just one count. This chain links TRBV15 with TRBJ2-1; TRBD2 is a possible D gene (5 bases). There are 14 residues in the CDR3. V lost 0 bases to trimming and J lost 3 bases, with 6 bases between them. Germline V gene lookup returns CDR1 LNHNV and CDR2 YYDKDF (reference sequence). The CDR3 DNA follows: TGTGCCACCAGCAGAGATCGGGGCTACAATGAGCAGTTCTTC. This codes for CATSRDRGYNEQFF.

The V call is TRBV4-3, the J call TRBJ2-1; TRBD2 matches 9 bases. Losses at the gene ends were 4 bases for V and 6 bases for J; bases not matched to a gene: 10. CDR1 and CDR2 from the germline V gene are LGHNA and YSLEER. The CDR3 runs 16 residues. The CDR3 loop reads CASSPRGGRVSNEQFF. The CDR3 nucleotides read TGCGCCAGCAGCCCGAGGGGCGGGAGGGTTAGCAATGAGCAGTTCTTC.

This clone was observed once. The chain combines TRBV5-1 with TRBJ1-1; 11 nucleotides align to TRBD1. Germline lookup yields CDR1 SGHRS and CDR2 YFSETQ. Germline trimming cut 0 bases from V and 1 base from J; bases unmatched to any gene: 8. The CDR3 covers 18 residues. CDR3 coding DNA: TGCGCCAGCAGCTTGGTGGTCGGGACAGGGGGTAAGAACACTGAAGCTTTCTTT. Translating gives CASSLVVGTGGKNTEAFF.

This clone has a single count. The rearrangement joins TRBV5-1 to TRBJ1-1; TRBD1 is a possible D gene (5 bases). Germline V lookup: CDR1 SGHRS, CDR2 YFSETQ. CDR3 length: 14 amino acids. Trimming took 3 bases from V and 3 from J, leaving 12 bases between them. The CDR3 is CASSYKTEYTEAFF. CDR3 bases: TGCGCCAGCAGCTATAAGACAGAGTACACTGAAGCTTTCTTT.

This chain links TRBV19 with TRBJ1-2; D is ambiguous. The V end lost 5 bases, the J end lost 5 bases, and 12 bases lay between the germline ends. Germline CDR1 reads LNHDA; CDR2 reads SQIVND (reference sequence). This CDR3 comprises 13 residues. The CDR3 sequence: CASSLPGAYGYTF. The CDR3 nucleotides are TGTGCCAGTAGTTTGCCAGGCGCATATGGCTACACCTTC.

The chain has TRBV5-5 and TRBJ2-7, with D possibly matching TRBD1 (5 bases). Germline V gene sequence: CDR1 SGHKS, CDR2 YYEKEE (reference sequence). V lost 4 bases and J 0 bases, leaving 11 bases between the germline ends. The length of the CDR3 is 14 residues. The CDR3 bases are TGTGCCAGCAGCCCAAAGGGGTTCTCCTACGAGCAGTACGTC. It encodes CASSPKGFSYEQYV.

Worth noting for this clone: Other DNA sequences in the same sample also yield this CDR3. The V and J genes are TRBV19 and TRBJ2-1, with TRBD1 matching 11 bases. With V trimmed by 3 bases and J by 0 bases, 10 bases remained unmatched. This CDR3 region has 19 residues. Germline V gene sequence: CDR1 LNHDA, CDR2 SQIVND (reference sequence). CDR3 nucleotide sequence: TGTGCCAGTAGTATCCGAGGACAGGGGGCTATCCGCTCCTACAATGAGCAGTTCTTC. Its translation is CASSIRGQGAIRSYNEQFF. The complete variable domain, with remaining parts taken from reference TRBV19 and TRBJ2-1, reads DGGITQSPKYLFRKEGQNVTLSCEQNLNHDAMYWYRQDPGQGLRLIYYSQIVNDFQKGDIAEGYSVSREKKESFPLTVTSAQKNPTAFYLCASSIRGQGAIRSYNEQFFGPGTRLTVL.

This clone was seen just once. In DNA form, the CDR3 reads TGTGCCAGCAGCTTCACGAGCGGGAGCCTCACCGGGGAGCTGTTTTTT. Its protein product is CASSFTSGSLTGELFF. The chain links TRBV11-3 to TRBJ2-2; 8 positions agree with TRBD2. This CDR3 is built from 16 residues. V gave up 3 bases and J gave up 4 bases; unmatched junction bases: 7. In germline, CDR1 is SGHNT, CDR2 YENEEA.

The rearrangement joins TRBV11-3 to TRBJ2-1; weak D call: TRBD2 (6 bases). The CDR3 covers 15 residues. The V end lost 2 bases, the J end lost 7 bases, and 15 bases lay between the germline ends. The germline V gene has CDR1 SGHNT and CDR2 YENEEA. CDR3 bases: TGTGCCAGCAGCTTATCGCGGGACGGTTGGAATGAGCAGTTCTTC. It translates to CASSLSRDGWNEQFF.